This TCR beta chain was identified in a study of blood T cell repertoires in COVID-19. In the study overall: COVID-19 samples from acute and convalescent phases originated in the United States, Italy and Spain.

This CDR3 is 12 amino acids long. V lost 6 bases and J lost 8, with 14 bases in between. CDR1 SGDLS and CDR2 YYNGEE come from the germline V gene. Assay used: immunoSEQ multiplex PCR; TCRdb lists only in-frame clones, some missing. The sample yields about 160,000 clones, 80% to 95% seen once. V is TRBV9 and J is TRBJ1-2; TRBD1 might be the D (6 bases). This TCR was sampled from a man aged 30 to 39 with COVID-19, enrolled during active disease. The specimen was peripheral blood. The CDR3 loop reads CASTLRDTGYTF. In nucleotides, the CDR3 is TGTGCCAGCACCCTCCGGGACACAGGCTACACCTTC. Full variable domain (outside the CDR3, taken from reference TRBV9 and TRBJ1-2): DSGVTQTPKHLITATGQRVTLRCSPRSGDLSVYWYQQSLDQGLQFLIQYYNGEERAKGNILERFSAQQFPDLHSELNLSSLELGDSALYFCASTLRDTGYTFGSGTRLTVV.